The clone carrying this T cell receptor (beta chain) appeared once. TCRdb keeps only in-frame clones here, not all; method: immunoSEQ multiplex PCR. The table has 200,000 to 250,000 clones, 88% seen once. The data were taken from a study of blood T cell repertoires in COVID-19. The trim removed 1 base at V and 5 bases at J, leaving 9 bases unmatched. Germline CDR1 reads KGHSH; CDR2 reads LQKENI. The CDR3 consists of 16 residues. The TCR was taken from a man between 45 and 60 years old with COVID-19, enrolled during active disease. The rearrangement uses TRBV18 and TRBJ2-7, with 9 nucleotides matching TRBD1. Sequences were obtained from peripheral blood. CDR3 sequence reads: CASSPQFPGQGHEQYF. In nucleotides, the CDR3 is TGTGCCAGCTCACCACAGTTTCCGGGACAGGGACACGAGCAGTACTTC.